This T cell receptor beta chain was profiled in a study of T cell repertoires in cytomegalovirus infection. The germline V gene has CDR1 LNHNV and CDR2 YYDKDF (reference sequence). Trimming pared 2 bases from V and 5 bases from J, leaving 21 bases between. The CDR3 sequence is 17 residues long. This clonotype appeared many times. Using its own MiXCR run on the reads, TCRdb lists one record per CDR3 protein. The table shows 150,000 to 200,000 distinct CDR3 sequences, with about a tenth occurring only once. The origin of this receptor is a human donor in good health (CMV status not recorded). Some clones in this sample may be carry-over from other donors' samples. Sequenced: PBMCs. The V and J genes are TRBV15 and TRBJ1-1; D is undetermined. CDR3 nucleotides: TGTGCCACCAGCAGACTGCAACCAGGAAGATGGGGAACTGAAGCTTTCTTT. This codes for CATSRLQPGRWGTEAFF.